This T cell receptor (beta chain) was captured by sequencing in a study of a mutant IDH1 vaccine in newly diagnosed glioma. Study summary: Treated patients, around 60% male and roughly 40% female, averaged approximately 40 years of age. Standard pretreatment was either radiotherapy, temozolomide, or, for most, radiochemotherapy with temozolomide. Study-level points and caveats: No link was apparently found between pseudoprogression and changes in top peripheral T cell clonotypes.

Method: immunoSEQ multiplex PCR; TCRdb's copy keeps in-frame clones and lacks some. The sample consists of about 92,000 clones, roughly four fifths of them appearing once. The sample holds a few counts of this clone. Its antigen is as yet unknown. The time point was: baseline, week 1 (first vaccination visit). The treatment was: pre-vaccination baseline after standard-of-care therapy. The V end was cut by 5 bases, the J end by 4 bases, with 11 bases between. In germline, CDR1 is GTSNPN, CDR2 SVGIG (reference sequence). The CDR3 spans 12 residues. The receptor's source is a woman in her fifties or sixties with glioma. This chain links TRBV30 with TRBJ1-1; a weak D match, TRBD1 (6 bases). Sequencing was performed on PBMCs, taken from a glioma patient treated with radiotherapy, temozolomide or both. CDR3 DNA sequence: TGTGCCTGGGACCGGGGGGCCACTGAAGCTTTCTTT. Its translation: CAWDRGATEAFF.